This passage covers 16 T cell receptor beta chains from one sample sequenced in a study of T-cell reconstitution after alpha-beta-depleted transplantation in children. Construction of the TCRbeta library involved unique molecular identifiers. Using its own MiXCR run on the PCR reads, TCRdb lists one record per CDR3 protein. This table holds over 85,000 distinct CDR3 sequences, 5% to 6% found once. Sequencing used PBMCs, mostly from graft donor cells, obtained 60 days after TCRalphabeta/CD19-depleted stem cell transplant. Receptors originate from a female patient aged 2-10 years who had a stem cell transplant for Fanconi anemia, so the T cells may come from the graft donor.

This clonotype was observed a handful of times. This chain joins TRBV5-1 and TRBJ1-4, with D unclear. Germline V gene sequence: CDR1 SGHRS, CDR2 YFSETQ. Trimming cost V 0 bases and J 8 bases, with 8 bases left between them. This CDR3 has 13 residues. CDR3: CASSLDAIEKLFF. CDR3 nucleotides: TGCGCCAGCAGCTTGGACGCTATAGAAAAACTGTTTTTT.

The rearrangement joins TRBV18 to TRBJ2-5; 7 bases fit TRBD1. V was pared by 1 base and J by 5 bases, with 7 bases of the junction left unmatched. CDR3 length equals 15 residues. CDR1 is KGHSH, CDR2 LQKENI, per germline. CDR3 protein: CASSPREGAGETQYF. For the CDR3, the DNA is TGTGCCAGCTCACCACGTGAGGGGGCAGGGGAGACCCAGTACTTC.

This clonotype was seen repeatedly, ten times or more. The genes are TRBV5-1 and TRBJ1-3, with 8 positions matching TRBD1. The trim removed 6 bases at V and 0 bases at J, leaving 14 bases unmatched. Germline lookup yields CDR1 SGHRS and CDR2 YFSETQ. This CDR3 comprises 18 residues. CDR3 sequence reads: CASIQPSETGGSGNTIYF. Here the CDR3 DNA reads TGCGCCAGCATACAACCCTCTGAAACAGGGGGCTCTGGAAACACCATATATTTT. Supplemented by reference TRBV5-1 and TRBJ1-3, the full variable domain reads KAGVTQTPRYLIKTRGQQVTLSCSPISGHRSVSWYQQTPGQGLQFLFEYFSETQRNKGNFPGRFSGRQFSNSRSEMNVSTLELGDSALYLCASIQPSETGGSGNTIYFGEGSWLTVV.

This chain uses TRBV18 with TRBJ2-1, with TRBD2 matching 9 bases. V was pared by 2 bases and J by 5 bases, with 4 bases of the junction left unmatched. The CDR3 is made up of 15 amino acids. Germline CDR1 is KGHSH and CDR2 is LQKENI. CDR3: CASSPEAGGHNEQFF. CDR3 nucleotides: TGTGCCAGCTCACCAGAAGCGGGGGGACACAATGAGCAGTTCTTC.

The sample holds many counts of this clonotype. V and J are TRBV29-1 and TRBJ2-1; D may correspond to TRBD1 or TRBD2 (7 bases each). The CDR3 contains 14 residues. The germline CDR1 and CDR2 sequences are SQVTM and ANQGSEA. The V end lost 3 bases, the J end lost 6 bases, and 15 bases lay between the germline ends. The CDR3 region has the DNA TGCAGCGTTGACGGGCGCAGGGGGGGCAATGAGCAGTTCTTC. This encodes CSVDGRRGGNEQFF.

This clonotype was recorded at least ten times. The chain has TRBV9 and TRBJ2-3; 13 bases fit TRBD2. The CDR3 has 18 amino acids. V lost 3 bases and J lost 0; bases outside the gene matches: 7. Germline CDR1 and CDR2: SGDLS and YYNGEE. The CDR3 reads CASSETSGGPISTDTQYF. CDR3 sequence (DNA): TGTGCCAGCAGCGAGACTAGCGGGGGGCCGATTAGCACAGATACGCAGTATTTT.

The chain recombines TRBV20-1 with TRBJ2-3; D may be TRBD2 (7 bases). Germline V gene data show CDR1 as DFQATT and CDR2 as SNEGSKA (reference sequence). Trimming took 3 bases from V and 4 from J, leaving 11 bases between them. This CDR3 comprises 13 residues. CDR3 protein: CSASGGASDTQYF. In DNA, the CDR3 is TGCAGTGCTAGTGGGGGGGCCTCAGATACGCAGTATTTT.

The gene calls are TRBV10-3 and TRBJ2-7, with 14 bases matching TRBD2. CDR1 is ENHRY and CDR2 is SYGVKD in the germline V gene. The CDR3 consists of 16 residues. J was trimmed by 3 bases and V by 5 bases; bases with no gene match: 6. The CDR3 protein is CAISLTSGRANYEQYF. The CDR3 DNA reads TGTGCCATCAGTCTGACTAGCGGGAGGGCCAACTACGAGCAGTACTTC.

The chain is built from TRBV18 and TRBJ2-7; possibly TRBD2 for D (5 bases). CDR3 size: 14 residues. The V gene lost 3 bases and the J gene lost 0 bases, with 9 bases spanning the gap. CDR1 and CDR2 (germline): KGHSH, LQKENI. This chain's CDR3 is CASSPRAASYEQYF. In DNA form, the CDR3 reads TGTGCCAGCTCACCGAGGGCGGCCTCCTACGAGCAGTACTTC.

With regard to this clonotype: This may arise from a read error, as a much more abundant clone is one base away. Because the CDR3 is missing its conserved closing phenylalanine or tryptophan, this is likely a read error. The chain combines TRBV28 with TRBJ2-5; possibly TRBD1 or TRBD2 for D (6 bases each). CDR1 and CDR2 from the germline V gene are MDHEN and SYDVKM. The CDR3 has 13 amino acids. Here the CDR3 reads CASLLGGAETQYL. The CDR3 DNA reads as TGTGCTTCCCTTCTGGGGGGCGCGGAGACCCAGTACCTC.

This clonotype occurred many times. This chain connects TRBV3-1 to TRBJ1-1; D ambiguous. The CDR3 has 12 residues. V gave up 4 bases and J gave up 3 bases, with 6 bases separating them. The germline CDR1 and CDR2 sequences are LGHDT and YNNKEL (reference sequence). The CDR3 protein is CASSLVDTEAFF. CDR3 in DNA: TGTGCCAGCAGCCTTGTTGACACTGAAGCTTTCTTT.

The rearrangement joins TRBV2 to TRBJ2-5; weak D call: TRBD1 (6 bases). This CDR3 spans 14 amino acids. Per the germline V gene, CDR1 is SNHLY and CDR2 is FYNNEI. Trimming shortened V by 6 bases and J by 0 bases, and 11 bases separated the two germline ends. As DNA, the CDR3 is TGTGCCAGCAGGGACAGAAATTACCAAGAGACCCAGTACTTC. The encoded protein is CASRDRNYQETQYF.

Many counts were recorded for this clonotype. The chain couples TRBV6-2 or TRBV6-3 to TRBJ2-1, with D unresolved. The CDR3 totals 14 residues. V shed 2 bases and J shed 6 bases, with 11 bases lying between them. The V gene's germline CDR1 is MNHEY and CDR2 SVGEGT. CDR3 nucleotides: TGTGCCAGCAGTTACCTACGACTGATCAATGAGCAGTTCTTC. Its translation: CASSYLRLINEQFF.

This clonotype was counted ten times or more. The chain combines TRBV4-1 with TRBJ2-7; 9 bases are shared with TRBD1. V dropped 1 base and J dropped 5; count of bases not matched to a gene: 3. The CDR3 contains 14 residues. CDR1 is MGHRA and CDR2 is YSYEKL in the germline V gene. CDR3 loop: CASSQGTGVDEQYF. Written as DNA, the CDR3 is TGCGCCAGCAGCCAAGGGACAGGGGTCGACGAGCAGTACTTC.

This clonotype has more than one count but fewer than ten. The CDR3 is CASSGSRGETQYF. DNA of the CDR3: TGTGCCAGCAGTGGATCGCGCGGGGAGACCCAGTACTTC. The chain carries TRBV2 and TRBJ2-5; D possibly corresponds to TRBD2 (5 bases). Trimming took off 4 bases at V and 5 bases at J, with 11 bases between the two ends. This CDR3 has 13 residues. Germline V gene sequence: CDR1 SNHLY, CDR2 FYNNEI. The full variable domain, rest sourced from reference TRBV2 and TRBJ2-5, is EPEVTQTPSHQVTQMGQEVILRCVPISNHLYFYWYRQILGQKVEFLVSFYNNEISEKSEIFDDQFSVERPDGSNFTLKIRSTKLEDSAMYFCASSGSRGETQYFGPGTRLLVL.

This clonotype was recorded a few times. This chain joins TRBV5-1 and TRBJ2-5; no reliable D call. CDR1 is SGHRS and CDR2 is YFSETQ in the germline V gene. The length of the CDR3 is 16 residues. The V end was cut by 0 bases, the J end by 5 bases, with 17 bases between. The CDR3 DNA reads TGCGCCAGCAGCTTGGGCGGCGGCGGCCCCATGGAGACCCAGTACTTC. Amino acids: CASSLGGGGPMETQYF.